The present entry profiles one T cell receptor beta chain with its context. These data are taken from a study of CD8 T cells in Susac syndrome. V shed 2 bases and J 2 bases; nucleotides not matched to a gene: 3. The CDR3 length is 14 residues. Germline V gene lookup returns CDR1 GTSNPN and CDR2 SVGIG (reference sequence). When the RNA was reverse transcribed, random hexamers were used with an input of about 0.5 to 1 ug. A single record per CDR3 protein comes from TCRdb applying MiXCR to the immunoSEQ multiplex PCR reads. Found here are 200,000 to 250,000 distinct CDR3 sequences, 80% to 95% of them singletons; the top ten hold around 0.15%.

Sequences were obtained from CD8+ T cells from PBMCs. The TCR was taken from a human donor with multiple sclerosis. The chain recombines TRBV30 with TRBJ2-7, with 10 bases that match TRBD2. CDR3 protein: CAWSQAGGPYEQYF. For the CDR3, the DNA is TGTGCCTGGAGTCAAGCGGGAGGGCCCTACGAGCAGTACTTC.